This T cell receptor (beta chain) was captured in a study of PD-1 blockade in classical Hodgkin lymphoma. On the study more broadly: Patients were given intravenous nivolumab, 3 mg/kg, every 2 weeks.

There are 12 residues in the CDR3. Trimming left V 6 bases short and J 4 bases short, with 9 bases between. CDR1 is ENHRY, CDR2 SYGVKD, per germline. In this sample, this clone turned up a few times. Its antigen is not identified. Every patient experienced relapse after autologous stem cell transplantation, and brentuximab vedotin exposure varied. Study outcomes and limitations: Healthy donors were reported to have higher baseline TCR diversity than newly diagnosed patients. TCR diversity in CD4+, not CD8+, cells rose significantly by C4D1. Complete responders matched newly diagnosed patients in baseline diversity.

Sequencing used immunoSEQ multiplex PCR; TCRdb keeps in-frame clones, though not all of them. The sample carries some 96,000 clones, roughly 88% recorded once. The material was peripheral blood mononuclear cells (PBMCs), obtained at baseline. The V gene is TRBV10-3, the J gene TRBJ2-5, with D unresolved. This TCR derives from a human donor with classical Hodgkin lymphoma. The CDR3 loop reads CAISLHGETQYF. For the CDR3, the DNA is TGTGCCATCAGCCTACATGGAGAGACCCAGTACTTC.